Listed below are T cell receptor beta chains from one sample, sequenced in a study of blood T cell repertoires in COVID-19. TCRdb's table, derived via immunoSEQ multiplex PCR, lists solely in-frame clones and lacks some. Of roughly 150,000 clones listed, 84% are singletons. Sequenced input: peripheral blood. These receptors all stem from a man aged 65 to 79 with active or convalescent COVID-19. The CDR3 runs from the conserved cysteine through the conserved F or W. Each record gives: clone size, J gene, D gene, V gene, CDR3 DNA, CDR3 protein. The D gene is left open where the match is weak. Size is omitted from some rows. Given values are once, few, many or a class for expanded clones.

size: NA
J: TRBJ2-3
D: NA
V: TRBV7-9
DNA: TGTGCCAGCAGCCGCACAGGGACAGATACGCAGTATTTT
CDR3: CASSRTGTDTQYF

size: NA
J: TRBJ1-6
D: NA
V: TRBV3-1/TRBV3-2
DNA: TGTGCCAGCAGCACCTTGGGGGGTTCGCCCCTCCACTTT
CDR3: CASSTLGGSPLHF

size: NA
J: TRBJ2-5
D: NA
V: TRBV6-5
DNA: TGTGCCAGCAGCAGGGGGCAGGGAGGGGAGACCCAGTACTTC
CDR3: CASSRGQGGETQYF

size: NA
J: TRBJ1-1
D: NA
V: TRBV11-2
DNA: TGTGCCAGCAGCTTGGCTTGGAACACTGAAGCTTTCTTT
CDR3: CASSLAWNTEAFF

size: NA
J: TRBJ1-5
D: NA
V: TRBV7-2
DNA: TGTGCCAGCAGCTTCCGGAGCGGTAGCAATCAGCCCCAGCATTTT
CDR3: CASSFRSGSNQPQHF

size: once
J: TRBJ1-5
D: TRBD1
V: TRBV5-1
DNA: TGCGCCAGCAGCTTGGGACAGGGGCCCAATCAGCCCCAGCATTTT
CDR3: CASSLGQGPNQPQHF

size: NA
J: TRBJ2-7
D: TRBD1
V: TRBV27
DNA: TGTGCCAGCAGTCGGACAGGCGGAACCTACGAGCAGTACTTC
CDR3: CASSRTGGTYEQYF

size: NA
J: TRBJ2-5
D: TRBD2
V: TRBV4-3
DNA: TGCGCCAGCAGCCATGGACTAGCGGAAGAGACCCAGTACTTC
CDR3: CASSHGLAEETQYF

size: NA
J: TRBJ2-3
D: TRBD2
V: TRBV30
DNA: TGTGCCTGGAGTAGGAGTGCCCGGGAGGGGGGTACGCAGTATTTT
CDR3: CAWSRSAREGGTQYF

size: once
J: TRBJ2-2
D: NA
V: TRBV12-5
DNA: TGTGCTAGCCAGTCCACCGGGGAGCTGTTTTTT
CDR3: CASQSTGELFF

size: NA
J: TRBJ2-7
D: TRBD1
V: TRBV3-1/TRBV3-2
DNA: TGTGCCAGCAGCCAATGGGGACAGGGGGCGGGCGAGCAGTACTTC
CDR3: CASSQWGQGAGEQYF

size: NA
J: TRBJ1-2
D: TRBD1
V: TRBV5-1
DNA: TGCGCCAGCAGCTTGGAGGGCGGGGACAGGGATTATGGCTACACCTTC
CDR3: CASSLEGGDRDYGYTF

size: NA
J: TRBJ2-5
D: TRBD2
V: TRBV7-2
DNA: TGTGCCAGCAGCTTAGCCAGCGGGGGGGGCAAGACCCAGTACTTC
CDR3: CASSLASGGGKTQYF

size: NA
J: TRBJ1-1
D: NA
V: TRBV15
DNA: TGTGCCACCAGCAGAGACCCCCCAGGGGACACTGAAGCTTTCTTT
CDR3: CATSRDPPGDTEAFF

size: NA
J: TRBJ1-4
D: NA
V: TRBV25-1
DNA: TGTGCCAGCAGTGATTTCCGGGTGGATGAAAAACTGTTTTTT
CDR3: CASSDFRVDEKLFF

size: NA
J: TRBJ1-5
D: NA
V: TRBV6-5
DNA: TGTGCCAGCAGTTACGAGGGTGGGGGCAATCAGCCCCAGCATTTT
CDR3: CASSYEGGGNQPQHF

size: NA
J: TRBJ2-1
D: TRBD2
V: TRBV5-1
DNA: TGCGCCAGCAGCTTGGGGGCTAGCGGGGGCAATGAGCAGTTCTTC
CDR3: CASSLGASGGNEQFF

size: once
J: TRBJ2-7
D: TRBD1
V: TRBV5-1
DNA: TGCGCCAGCAGCTTCAACAGGGGTAGTACCTACGAGCAGTACTTC
CDR3: CASSFNRGSTYEQYF

size: NA
J: TRBJ1-2
D: NA
V: TRBV7-2
DNA: TGTGCCAGCAGCTTAGGAATTGGGGCCTATGGCTACACCTTC
CDR3: CASSLGIGAYGYTF

size: NA
J: TRBJ2-3
D: NA
V: TRBV2
DNA: TGTGCCAGCAGTACCGGAGCTGATACGCAGTATTTT
CDR3: CASSTGADTQYF

size: once
J: TRBJ2-3
D: TRBD2
V: TRBV28
DNA: TGTGCCAGCAGTCTAACCGGGACTAGCGGGATAGCAGATACGCAGTATTTT
CDR3: CASSLTGTSGIADTQYF

size: NA
J: TRBJ2-1
D: TRBD1
V: TRBV30
DNA: TGTGCCTGGGCGGGACAGGGGGTTAATGAGCAGTTCTTC
CDR3: CAWAGQGVNEQFF

size: few
J: TRBJ1-2
D: NA
V: TRBV5-8
DNA: TGTGCCAGCAGGTTGAACCCAGGGAACTATGGCTACACCTTC
CDR3: CASRLNPGNYGYTF

size: NA
J: TRBJ2-5
D: TRBD1
V: TRBV6-5
DNA: TGTGCCAGCAAGGGACAGGGAGCTTTGCAAGAGACCCAGTACTTC
CDR3: CASKGQGALQETQYF

size: NA
J: TRBJ1-5
D: NA
V: TRBV19
DNA: TGTGCCAGTAGTATCCGAGACTTAGATCAGCCCCAGCATTTT
CDR3: CASSIRDLDQPQHF

size: NA
J: TRBJ2-2
D: NA
V: TRBV29-1
DNA: TGCAGCGTTGAAGATCGGTACGGGGAGCTGTTTTTT
CDR3: CSVEDRYGELFF

size: NA
J: TRBJ2-7
D: TRBD2
V: TRBV4-3
DNA: TGCGCCAGCAGCCGGTGGGAGGGCCCCTACGAGCAGTACTTC
CDR3: CASSRWEGPYEQYF

size: few
J: TRBJ2-1
D: NA
V: TRBV27
DNA: TGTGCCAGCAGTTTTTCCCCAGACAGGTTGATATACAATGAGCAGTTCTTC
CDR3: CASSFSPDRLIYNEQFF

size: NA
J: TRBJ2-5
D: NA
V: TRBV12-3/TRBV12-4
DNA: TGTGCCAGCAGTTCAAGCTTCCAAGAGACCCAGTACTTC
CDR3: CASSSSFQETQYF

size: NA
J: TRBJ2-3
D: TRBD2
V: TRBV11-2
DNA: TGTGCCAGCAGCTTAGGGACGGGACTAGCATCAGATACGCAGTATTTT
CDR3: CASSLGTGLASDTQYF

size: NA
J: TRBJ2-7
D: NA
V: TRBV18
DNA: TGTGCCAGCTCACCTAATAATTACGAGCAGTACTTC
CDR3: CASSPNNYEQYF

size: NA
J: TRBJ1-5
D: NA
V: TRBV25-1
DNA: TGTGCCAGCAGTGACGGGATGATTCCCAATCAGCCCCAGCATTTT
CDR3: CASSDGMIPNQPQHF

size: NA
J: TRBJ2-2
D: TRBD1
V: TRBV4-3
DNA: TGCGCCAGCAGCCAAGATTTGGGGTGGAGGGACAGGGGAACCGGGGAGCTGTTTTTT
CDR3: CASSQDLGWRDRGTGELFF

size: NA
J: TRBJ1-5
D: NA
V: TRBV5-5
DNA: TGTGCCAGCAGCTTGGTAGTGGACAGCAGTAGCAATCAGCCCCAGCATTTT
CDR3: CASSLVVDSSSNQPQHF

size: NA
J: TRBJ2-5
D: NA
V: TRBV7-2
DNA: TGTGCCAGCAGCTACGGGTCGACTAACGAAGAGACCCAGTACTTC
CDR3: CASSYGSTNEETQYF

size: NA
J: TRBJ1-2
D: TRBD1
V: TRBV5-4
DNA: TGTGCCAGCAGCAACCCCGAACCACGGACAGGGACTAACTATGGCTACACCTTC
CDR3: CASSNPEPRTGTNYGYTF

size: NA
J: TRBJ1-1
D: NA
V: TRBV29-1
DNA: TGCAGCGTTGAAGATCGGGGGAACACTGAAGCTTTCTTT
CDR3: CSVEDRGNTEAFF

size: NA
J: TRBJ2-7
D: NA
V: TRBV11-2
DNA: TGTGCCAGCAGCCCCCCTGGAGTCTACGAGCAGTACTTC
CDR3: CASSPPGVYEQYF

size: NA
J: TRBJ2-7
D: TRBD1
V: TRBV18
DNA: TGTGCCAGCTCACCACGGGGGGCAGGGGGCCACGAGCAGTACTTC
CDR3: CASSPRGAGGHEQYF

size: NA
J: TRBJ1-1
D: NA
V: TRBV2
DNA: TGTGCCAGCAGTTTCTCGGGGGTTGAAGCTTTCTTT
CDR3: CASSFSGVEAFF

size: NA
J: TRBJ1-5
D: NA
V: TRBV5-6
DNA: TGTGCCAGCAGTGGAGGGCTTAGCAATCAGCCCCAGCATTTT
CDR3: CASSGGLSNQPQHF

size: NA
J: TRBJ1-5
D: NA
V: TRBV28
DNA: NA
CDR3: CASSSSTGSGGQPQHF

size: NA
J: TRBJ2-1
D: TRBD2
V: TRBV19
DNA: TGTGCCAGTAGTACCTTACCGGGACTAAGGGGAGCTGAGCAGTTCTTC
CDR3: CASSTLPGLRGAEQFF

size: NA
J: TRBJ2-2
D: TRBD1
V: TRBV7-3
DNA: TGTGCCAGCAGCTTAGGGAGACAGGGTTTAACCGGGGAGCTGTTTTTT
CDR3: CASSLGRQGLTGELFF

size: NA
J: TRBJ2-3
D: NA
V: TRBV7-8
DNA: TGTGCCAGCAGCCCCCAGCGGAAAAGCACAGATACGCAGTATTTT
CDR3: CASSPQRKSTDTQYF

size: once
J: TRBJ1-2
D: TRBD1
V: TRBV5-6
DNA: TGTGCCAGCAGCCCGGACAGGGCGGGAAGGTATGGCTACACCTTC
CDR3: CASSPDRAGRYGYTF

size: NA
J: TRBJ2-2
D: NA
V: TRBV5-5
DNA: TGTGCCAGCCAAGCGGGACACCCAACCGGGGAGCTGTTTTTT
CDR3: CASQAGHPTGELFF

size: NA
J: TRBJ1-5
D: NA
V: TRBV7-8
DNA: TGTGCCAGCAGTCACCCGGGGGGCGGACAGCCCCAGCATTTT
CDR3: CASSHPGGGQPQHF

size: NA
J: TRBJ2-7
D: TRBD1
V: TRBV18
DNA: TGTGCCAGCTCACCACCTGGGACAGGGGTGGGTGAGCAGTACTTC
CDR3: CASSPPGTGVGEQYF

size: NA
J: TRBJ2-2
D: TRBD2
V: TRBV10-3
DNA: TGTGCCATCAGTGGCGGCGGGAGGCCCACCGGGGAGCTGTTTTTT
CDR3: CAISGGGRPTGELFF

size: NA
J: TRBJ2-2
D: TRBD2
V: TRBV7-2
DNA: TGTGCCAGCAGCCCGGGACTAGCCCCCGGGGAGCTGTTTTTT
CDR3: CASSPGLAPGELFF